The clone carrying this T cell receptor (beta chain) was recorded many times. What it recognizes is unknown. The data were taken from a study of T cells in Graves' hyperthyroidism and ophthalmopathy. Study-level findings and limits: Expanded thyroid clonotypes (above 0.001) were mostly also found in blood.

Patients aged 18 to 65 with hyperthyroidism were newly diagnosed, with duration under 2 months. Clinical symptoms, serum thyroxine, TRAb, thyroid ultrasound and orbital computed tomography established diagnosis. Amplification targeted TCR beta CDR3 regions from RNA transcripts. Primed by the HTBI set, a first-round RT-PCR was run on the TCR CDR3. Each CDR3 protein is one row after TCRdb ran MiXCR on the multiplex PCR reads. Among roughly 350,000 distinct CDR3 sequences, approximately 13% were seen once, and the ten largest hold approximately 23%. CDR3 length equals 16 residues. The V segment lost 6 bases and the J segment 0 bases; nucleotides outside the gene matches: 3.

The sequenced sample was blood. The chain is built from TRBV12-3 or TRBV12-4 and TRBJ2-7; 15 bases align to TRBD2. The sequence was collected from a woman aged 25 to 39 with Graves' hyperthyroidism. The CDR3: CASRGLAGGPSYEQYF. CDR3 bases: TGTGCCAGCAGGGGACTAGCGGGAGGACCCTCCTACGAGCAGTACTTC.